This is a list of T cell receptor beta chains from one sample in a study of blood T cell repertoires in COVID-19. Data came from immunoSEQ multiplex PCR; TCRdb stores just in-frame clones and leaves some out. The sample shows 200,000 to 300,000 clones, approximately 81% of them seen only once. The sequenced material came from peripheral blood. The source of these receptors is a man in his 60s with acute or convalescent COVID-19. The CDR3 runs from the conserved cysteine through the conserved F or W. Fields, in order: V gene, D gene, J gene, clone size, CDR3 DNA, CDR3 protein. The D gene is left open where the match is weak. Clone size, where shown, is once, few, many, or a class for clones that have expanded.

V: TRBV9
D: TRBD1
J: TRBJ2-1
size: .
DNA: TGTGCCAGCAGCGTACAGGGGAGGGGACAGGGATACAATGAGCAGTTCTTC
CDR3: CASSVQGRGQGYNEQFF

V: TRBV3-1/TRBV3-2
D: .
J: TRBJ2-3
size: .
DNA: TGTGCCAGCAGCCAAACAATGACAGTAACAGATACGCAGTATTTT
CDR3: CASSQTMTVTDTQYF

V: TRBV6-5
D: TRBD1
J: TRBJ2-2
size: .
DNA: TGTGCCAGCAACGGACAGGGGGGGACCGGGGAGCTGTTTTTT
CDR3: CASNGQGGTGELFF

V: TRBV19
D: .
J: TRBJ1-1
size: .
DNA: TGTGCCAGTAGGCGGGGCGGGGACACTGAAGCTTTCTTT
CDR3: CASRRGGDTEAFF

V: TRBV3-1/TRBV3-2
D: .
J: TRBJ2-5
size: .
DNA: TGTGCCAGCAGCCAAGGGGGAGTTAGCGGAGGGACCCAGTACTTC
CDR3: CASSQGGVSGGTQYF

V: TRBV5-1
D: .
J: TRBJ1-1
size: .
DNA: TGCGCCAGCAGCACTACGACAGGTTATTCTGAAGCTTTCTTT
CDR3: CASSTTTGYSEAFF

V: TRBV28
D: TRBD2
J: TRBJ2-2
size: .
DNA: TGTGCCAGCAGCAAAGGAAAACATGAAGCGGGAGGACGGCCCGGGGAGCTGTTTTTT
CDR3: CASSKGKHEAGGRPGELFF

V: TRBV6-5
D: TRBD1
J: TRBJ1-1
size: .
DNA: TGTGCCAGCAGAAAGACAGGGCAGACTGAAGCTTTCTTT
CDR3: CASRKTGQTEAFF

V: TRBV5-4
D: .
J: TRBJ2-5
size: .
DNA: TGTGCCAGCAGCGCCGGAGGGACTTGGGAGACCCAGTACTTC
CDR3: CASSAGGTWETQYF

V: TRBV18
D: TRBD1
J: TRBJ2-1
size: .
DNA: TGTGCCAGCTCACCGGGACAGGTAGGCTACAATGAGCAGTTCTTC
CDR3: CASSPGQVGYNEQFF

V: TRBV15
D: TRBD1
J: TRBJ2-7
size: once
DNA: TGTGCCACCAGCAGAAGAGGGGGCGAGTACGAGCAGTACTTC
CDR3: CATSRRGGEYEQYF